These T cell receptor beta chains were read from a single sample in a study of blood T cell repertoires in COVID-19. Sequenced by immunoSEQ multiplex PCR; TCRdb stores in-frame clones only, minus some. There are 200,000 to 300,000 clones in the sample; roughly 85% occur only once, and less than 6.5% lies in the top ten. The material sequenced was peripheral blood. These receptors were taken from a man over 45 with COVID-19, enrolled during active disease. The CDR3 runs from the conserved cysteine through the conserved F or W. Each record gives: CDR3 DNA, CDR3 protein, J gene, D gene, clone size, V gene. The D gene is left open where the match is weak. The size entry is marked missing in some rows and otherwise reads once, few, many or a size class.

cdr3_nt: TGCAGCGTTGAAGACAGGACGGGAAAAAACATTCAGTACTTC
cdr3_aa: CSVEDRTGKNIQYF
j_call: TRBJ2-4
d_call: NA
clone_size: NA
v_call: TRBV29-1

cdr3_nt: TGTGCCAGCAGCCCGGGACAGCGGAACACTGAAGCTTTCTTT
cdr3_aa: CASSPGQRNTEAFF
j_call: TRBJ1-1
d_call: TRBD1
clone_size: NA
v_call: TRBV13

cdr3_nt: TGTGCCAGCAAACGACAGGGGAAGACCACAGATACGCAGTATTTT
cdr3_aa: CASKRQGKTTDTQYF
j_call: TRBJ2-3
d_call: TRBD1
clone_size: NA
v_call: TRBV2

cdr3_nt: TGCGCCAGCAGCCCCTCCAGTGGTTATGAGCAGTTCTTC
cdr3_aa: CASSPSSGYEQFF
j_call: TRBJ2-1
d_call: NA
clone_size: NA
v_call: TRBV4-1

cdr3_nt: TGTGCCACCAGCAGAGAAGGGGACTATGTTAGCACAGATACGCAGTATTTT
cdr3_aa: CATSREGDYVSTDTQYF
j_call: TRBJ2-3
d_call: TRBD2
clone_size: NA
v_call: TRBV15

cdr3_nt: TGTGCCTGGATCTTGACAGGGGGTAATTCACCCCTCCACTTT
cdr3_aa: CAWILTGGNSPLHF
j_call: TRBJ1-6
d_call: TRBD1
clone_size: NA
v_call: TRBV30

cdr3_nt: TGCGCCAGCTTCAATGGGGGGACTAATGAAAAACTGTTTTTT
cdr3_aa: CASFNGGTNEKLFF
j_call: TRBJ1-4
d_call: NA
clone_size: NA
v_call: TRBV10-2

cdr3_nt: TGCGCCAGCAGCCAAGTAGTCGGGACAGGGGGCATTGGAAACACCATATATTTT
cdr3_aa: CASSQVVGTGGIGNTIYF
j_call: TRBJ1-3
d_call: TRBD1
clone_size: NA
v_call: TRBV4-1

cdr3_nt: TGTGCCAGCAGTGAACCAGGGGTGGGCGAGACCCAGTACTTC
cdr3_aa: CASSEPGVGETQYF
j_call: TRBJ2-5
d_call: NA
clone_size: NA
v_call: TRBV6-1

cdr3_nt: TGTGCCTGGAGTGTAACGGGGAGGAGGGCGAATCAGCCCCAGCATTTT
cdr3_aa: CAWSVTGRRANQPQHF
j_call: TRBJ1-5
d_call: NA
clone_size: NA
v_call: TRBV30

cdr3_nt: TGTGCCAGTAGTATAGTCGGGCAGGGGAACTGGTCACCCCTCCACTTT
cdr3_aa: CASSIVGQGNWSPLHF
j_call: TRBJ1-6
d_call: NA
clone_size: NA
v_call: TRBV19

cdr3_nt: TGTGCCAGCAGGGCGATCCGGGACAGGGCCTACAATGAGCAGTTCTTC
cdr3_aa: CASRAIRDRAYNEQFF
j_call: TRBJ2-1
d_call: TRBD1
clone_size: NA
v_call: TRBV27

cdr3_nt: TGTGCCAGCAGCTTGGCTTCTGTCAGGGGCGTCTGGTCTGGGGCCAACGTCCTGACTTTC
cdr3_aa: CASSLASVRGVWSGANVLTF
j_call: TRBJ2-6
d_call: NA
clone_size: NA
v_call: TRBV5-4

cdr3_nt: TGTGCCAGCAGCTTAGCGTCGCGGAACACTGAAGCTTTCTTT
cdr3_aa: CASSLASRNTEAFF
j_call: TRBJ1-1
d_call: NA
clone_size: NA
v_call: TRBV7-8

cdr3_nt: TGTGCCAGCAGCCAAGATCAGGGGAGCGGGGGGTACTTC
cdr3_aa: CASSQDQGSGGYF
j_call: TRBJ2-4
d_call: TRBD2
clone_size: NA
v_call: TRBV3-1/TRBV3-2

cdr3_nt: TGTGCCAGCAGTTACTCGAGGGTAGCGGGGAGCTACGAGCAGTACTTC
cdr3_aa: CASSYSRVAGSYEQYF
j_call: TRBJ2-7
d_call: TRBD2
clone_size: NA
v_call: TRBV6-5

cdr3_nt: TGTGCCTGGACAAGGACTAGCGGGGGGGCCTGGGATACGCAGTATTTT
cdr3_aa: CAWTRTSGGAWDTQYF
j_call: TRBJ2-3
d_call: TRBD2
clone_size: NA
v_call: TRBV30

cdr3_nt: TGTGCCAGCAGTTACTCAAGGACTACCAGCCAAGAGACCCAGTACTTC
cdr3_aa: CASSYSRTTSQETQYF
j_call: TRBJ2-5
d_call: NA
clone_size: once
v_call: TRBV6-5

cdr3_nt: TGTGCCAGCAGAGCCTGGGGCGGGGTGAAGTATTTT
cdr3_aa: CASRAWGGVKYF
j_call: TRBJ2-3
d_call: NA
clone_size: NA
v_call: TRBV28

cdr3_nt: TGTGCCAGCAGCGACGATAATAGAGGGAAGCAGTTCTTC
cdr3_aa: CASSDDNRGKQFF
j_call: TRBJ2-1
d_call: NA
clone_size: NA
v_call: TRBV13

cdr3_nt: TGTGCCAGCCAATTCAGGGGGTATAATTCACCCCTCCACTTT
cdr3_aa: CASQFRGYNSPLHF
j_call: TRBJ1-6
d_call: TRBD1
clone_size: once
v_call: TRBV7-9

cdr3_nt: TGTGCCAGTAGCCCTTATAGCAATCAGCCCCAGCATTTT
cdr3_aa: CASSPYSNQPQHF
j_call: TRBJ1-5
d_call: NA
clone_size: NA
v_call: TRBV19

cdr3_nt: TGTGCCAGCAGCGCCTCAGACGGGGAGGGCTATGGCTACACCTTC
cdr3_aa: CASSASDGEGYGYTF
j_call: TRBJ1-2
d_call: NA
clone_size: NA
v_call: TRBV9

cdr3_nt: TGTGCCAGCAGCTTTTTCGCAGGCTCTGGAAACACCATATATTTT
cdr3_aa: CASSFFAGSGNTIYF
j_call: TRBJ1-3
d_call: NA
clone_size: NA
v_call: TRBV11-1

cdr3_nt: TGTGCCAGCAGCCGAAAAGCCGACAGGTTAGCCAAAAACATTCAGTACTTC
cdr3_aa: CASSRKADRLAKNIQYF
j_call: TRBJ2-4
d_call: NA
clone_size: NA
v_call: TRBV3-1/TRBV3-2

cdr3_nt: TGTGCCAGCAGCCAAGCAGGGGATCAAGGGTCACCCCTCCACTTT
cdr3_aa: CASSQAGDQGSPLHF
j_call: TRBJ1-6
d_call: NA
clone_size: NA
v_call: TRBV4-2

cdr3_nt: TGTGCCAGCTCAGGCACAGCTAGCAATCAGCCCCAGCATTTT
cdr3_aa: CASSGTASNQPQHF
j_call: TRBJ1-5
d_call: NA
clone_size: NA
v_call: TRBV18

cdr3_nt: TGTGCCAGCAGCTTGGTGTGGGGGACAGGGAATGGAGATACGCAGTATTTT
cdr3_aa: CASSLVWGTGNGDTQYF
j_call: TRBJ2-3
d_call: TRBD1
clone_size: few
v_call: TRBV5-5

cdr3_nt: TGCGCCAGCAGCCCCCGGGACAGGGCCCTAGATGAAGCTTTCTTT
cdr3_aa: CASSPRDRALDEAFF
j_call: TRBJ1-1
d_call: TRBD1
clone_size: NA
v_call: TRBV5-1

cdr3_nt: TGTGCCAGCACCCCGCATGGGGGCGGAGGCACCGGGGAGCTGTTTTTT
cdr3_aa: CASTPHGGGGTGELFF
j_call: TRBJ2-2
d_call: NA
clone_size: NA
v_call: TRBV9

cdr3_nt: TGTGCCAGCAGCTTAATGTCAGGGGGTTCGGGTGGCTACACCTTC
cdr3_aa: CASSLMSGGSGGYTF
j_call: TRBJ1-2
d_call: TRBD1
clone_size: NA
v_call: TRBV7-9

cdr3_nt: TGTGCCAGCCAGGAGGGGGGGGGCTTCTACGAGCAGTACTTC
cdr3_aa: CASQEGGGFYEQYF
j_call: TRBJ2-7
d_call: NA
clone_size: NA
v_call: TRBV28

cdr3_nt: TGTGCCAGCAGCTTATCAGTGACCGGGGAGCTGTTTTTT
cdr3_aa: CASSLSVTGELFF
j_call: TRBJ2-2
d_call: NA
clone_size: NA
v_call: TRBV7-9

cdr3_nt: TGTGCCAGCAACCGGGATAGCTCCTACGAGCAGTACTTC
cdr3_aa: CASNRDSSYEQYF
j_call: TRBJ2-7
d_call: NA
clone_size: NA
v_call: TRBV7-9

cdr3_nt: TGTGCCAGCAGCGTGGACAGGGGCGGTTCACCCCTCCACTTT
cdr3_aa: CASSVDRGGSPLHF
j_call: TRBJ1-6
d_call: TRBD1
clone_size: once
v_call: TRBV9

cdr3_nt: TGTGCCAGCAGCCCACAGGGATCCTCATACAATGAGCAGTTCTTC
cdr3_aa: CASSPQGSSYNEQFF
j_call: TRBJ2-1
d_call: NA
clone_size: NA
v_call: TRBV5-4

cdr3_nt: TGTGCCAGCAGCGTTGGGGGGACAGATACGCAGTATTTT
cdr3_aa: CASSVGGTDTQYF
j_call: TRBJ2-3
d_call: NA
clone_size: once
v_call: TRBV9